This section outlines one T cell receptor (beta chain) sequence together with its context. What it recognizes is unknown. These data are taken from a study of cytomegalovirus exposure and HLA in healthy donors. General study findings and limits: DRB1 had the most TCR associations and HLA-C the fewest, a later analysis found, with rates varying by HLA locus.

The study ran its PCR with 60 Vbeta and 13 Jbeta primers. Repertoires were generated with immunoSEQ multiplex PCR, while TCRdb's copy carries only in-frame clones and drops some. This table has about 160,000 clones, around 80% appearing once. The CDR3 has 18 residues. Trimming cost V 0 bases and J 7 bases; bases outside gene matches: 14. From germline, CDR1 is MRHNA and CDR2 SNTAGT. This TCR was recovered from a male donor in good health and CMV-seropositive. Specimen: PBMCs. V is TRBV6-4 and J is TRBJ1-4, with 7 bases lining up with TRBD1. The CDR3 loop reads CASSDSLYHRGWFEKLFF. CDR3 coding DNA: TGTGCCAGCAGTGACTCACTCTACCACAGGGGCTGGTTTGAAAAACTGTTTTTT.